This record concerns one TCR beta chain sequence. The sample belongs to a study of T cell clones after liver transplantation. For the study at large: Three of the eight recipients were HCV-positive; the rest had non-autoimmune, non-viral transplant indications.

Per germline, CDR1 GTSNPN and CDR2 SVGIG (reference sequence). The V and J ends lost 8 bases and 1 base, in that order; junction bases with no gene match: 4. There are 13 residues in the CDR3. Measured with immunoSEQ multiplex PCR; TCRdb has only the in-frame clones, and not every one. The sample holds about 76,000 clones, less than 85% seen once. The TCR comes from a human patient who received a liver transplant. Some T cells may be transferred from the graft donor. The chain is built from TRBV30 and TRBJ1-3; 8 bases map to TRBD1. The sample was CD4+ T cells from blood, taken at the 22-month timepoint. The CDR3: CAGDRGSGNTIYF. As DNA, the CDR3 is TGTGCCGGAGACAGGGGTTCTGGAAACACCATATATTTT.